The T cell receptor beta chain under discussion was sequenced for a study of T cells in Graves' hyperthyroidism and ophthalmopathy (dated by TCRdb to between 2018 and 2020). As for the study more broadly: TCR V-J signatures able to tell the groups apart were searched for in a discovery cohort of some 97 patients, of whom more than 40 had Graves' ophthalmopathy and about 60 had stable Graves' hyperthyroidism. Prospective prediction of ophthalmopathy was tested in an independent validation cohort consisting of 18 hyperthyroidism patients and approximately 16 patients who later progressed to ophthalmopathy. The roughly 91 discovery patients were randomly divided into training and test sets at a 7:3 ratio. Thyroid tissue and blood T-cell repertoires from about six Graves' hyperthyroidism patients were also compared in the study. Following sampling, methimazole starting at 30 mg daily was given to hyperthyroidism patients, and high-dose intravenous methylprednisolone was given to ophthalmopathy patients. TCR Vbeta CDR3 sequencing of some 140 peripheral blood samples (around 45 ophthalmopathy, 75 to 80 hyperthyroidism and some 17 progressor patients) is reported in the paper.

What the study reported, not specific to this receptor: Ophthalmopathy was separated from stable hyperthyroidism by a 13 V-J signature model, with approximately 90% sensitivity and about 81% specificity obtained in cross-validation and 80%/75% obtained in testing. Sample size was not statistically predetermined, and investigators were not blinded to group allocation. In validation, progression to ophthalmopathy was predicted by the model with more than 65% sensitivity and nearly 75% specificity, a median of around 6.5 months before onset. Blood samples also contained most of the expanded thyroid clonotypes (frequency above 0.001), which suggests that blood repertoires may reflect thyroid immune responses.

The TCR beta CDR3 regions were amplified from RNA transcripts. A first-round RT-PCR of the TCR CDR3 used the HTBI primer set with the Qiagen OneStep RT-PCR kit. Libraries were constructed in a second round of multiplex PCR, after which size selection and purification were carried out. Paired-end sequencing of the libraries was performed with 100 bp reads on an Illumina HiSeq2000. From the authors' description of their analysis: SOAPnuke was used to process the raw data, removing reads that contained adapters or uncalled bases, had a mean Phred below 15, or lacked an exact match to the constant primer or identifier. High-quality paired reads were merged using COPE v1.2.5, and each unique nucleotide sequence was defined as a clonotype. MiTCR v1.1 was used to align clonotypes to the IMGT TRBV, TRBD and TRBJ reference segments. The analysis included only V-J combinations with a frequency above 0.0001, which together covered around 99% of the repertoires. The TCS score was defined as F50 (clonal expansion) divided by E x V (chaos), with BLOSUM62-based TCRdist calculated between CDR3 peptides within each V-J. Welch's t-statistics and random forest reduced several hundred V-J features to 10 to 15, which were used in a naive Bayes classifier (R e1071). The similarity between thyroid and blood repertoires was quantified using the Morisita-Horn index. Clones were called with MiXCR by TCRdb after fastp trimmed the public reads at Q25, and only in-frame beta chains were retained. Here each entry gathers all rows of one CDR3 protein and keeps the most common genes and DNA. TCRdb, not the original authors, processed these V and J calls. This sample is represented by 500,000 to 600,000 distinct CDR3 sequences; approximately 44% of them were singletons. The ten most abundant clones make up around 17% of the sample.

For this clonotype: It has no known antigen specificity. No base quality values were provided; no much bigger clone lies one nucleotide off.

Exclusion was applied to patients with uncontrolled infections, other autoimmune diseases, pregnancy or lactation. Clinical symptoms, serum thyroxine and TRAb, thyroid ultrasound, and orbital computed tomography formed the basis for the diagnoses. Total RNA was extracted using Trizol reagent, and RNA quality was assessed on an Agilent 2100 Bioanalyzer. Specimen: peripheral blood or thyroid tissue (not recorded which). The clonotype originates from an adult woman with Graves' disease, either hyperthyroidism or ophthalmopathy (not recorded which).

The nucleotide sequence is given as TGTGCCAGCAGTGAAGCTGGAGACGGCTACACCTTC. The translation is CASSEAGDGYTF. The rearrangement combines TRBV2 with TRBJ1-2; the D segment cannot be called with confidence. Taken from the germline V gene, the CDR1 and CDR2 loops are SNHLY and FYNNEI. V drops 0 bases and J drops 8 bases, leaving 7 bases in between. The CDR3, from cysteine to phenylalanine, totals 12 residues. Only the CDR3 portion is preserved as DNA: 36 bases, with reading frame beginning at the first base.